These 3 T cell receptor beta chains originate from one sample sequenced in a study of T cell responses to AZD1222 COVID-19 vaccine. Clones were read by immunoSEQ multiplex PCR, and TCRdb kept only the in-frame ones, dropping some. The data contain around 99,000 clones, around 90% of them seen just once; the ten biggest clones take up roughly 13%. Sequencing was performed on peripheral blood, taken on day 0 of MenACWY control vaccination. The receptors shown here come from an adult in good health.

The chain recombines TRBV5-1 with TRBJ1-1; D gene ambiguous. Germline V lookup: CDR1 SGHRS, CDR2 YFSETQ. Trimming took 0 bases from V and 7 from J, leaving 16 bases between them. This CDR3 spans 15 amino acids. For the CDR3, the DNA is TGCGCCAGCAGCTTGGCCCGGAACAGCGGGGATGAAGCTTTCTTT. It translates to CASSLARNSGDEAFF.

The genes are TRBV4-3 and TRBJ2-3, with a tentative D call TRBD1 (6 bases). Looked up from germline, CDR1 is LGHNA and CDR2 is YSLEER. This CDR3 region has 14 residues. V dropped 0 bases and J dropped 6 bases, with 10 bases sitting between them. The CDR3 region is CASSQEQGSDTQYF. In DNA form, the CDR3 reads TGCGCCAGCAGCCAAGAGCAGGGGAGCGATACGCAGTATTTT.

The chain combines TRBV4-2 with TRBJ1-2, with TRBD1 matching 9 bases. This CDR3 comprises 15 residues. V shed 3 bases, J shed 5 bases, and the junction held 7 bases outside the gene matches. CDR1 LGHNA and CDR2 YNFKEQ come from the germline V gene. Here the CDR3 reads CASSQNRDREYGYTF. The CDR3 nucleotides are TGTGCCAGCAGCCAGAACCGGGACAGGGAGTATGGCTACACCTTC.